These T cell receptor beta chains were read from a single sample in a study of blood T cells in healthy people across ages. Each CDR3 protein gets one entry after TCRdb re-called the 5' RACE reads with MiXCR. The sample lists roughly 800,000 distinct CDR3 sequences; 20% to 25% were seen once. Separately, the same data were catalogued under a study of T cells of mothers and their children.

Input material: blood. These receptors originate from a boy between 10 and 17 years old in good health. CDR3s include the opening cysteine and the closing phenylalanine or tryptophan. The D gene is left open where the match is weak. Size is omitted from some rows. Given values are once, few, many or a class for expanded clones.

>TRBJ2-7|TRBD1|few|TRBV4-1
TGCGCCAGCAGCCAAAGTTTGGGACAGGGGTACGAGCAGTACTTC
CASSQSLGQGYEQYF
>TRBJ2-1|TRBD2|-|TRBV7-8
TGTGCCAGCAGCTTGTCTAGCGGGGGGTATTACAATGAGCAGTTCTTC
CASSLSSGGYYNEQFF
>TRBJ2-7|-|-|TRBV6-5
TGTGCTAGCAGTTCCTCGGGGGTCCCTGGCGAGCAGTACTTC
CASSSSGVPGEQYF
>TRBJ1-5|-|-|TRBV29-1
TGCAGCGTTGTGGTAGGCGGCAATCAGCCCCAGCATTTT
CSVVVGGNQPQHF
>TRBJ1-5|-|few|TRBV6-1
TGTGCCAGTTGTTTGGGAAATCAGCCCCAGCATTTT
CASCLGNQPQHF
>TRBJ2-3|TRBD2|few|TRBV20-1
TGCAGTGCTAGTAATAGCGGGGTCGATACGCAGTATTTT
CSASNSGVDTQYF
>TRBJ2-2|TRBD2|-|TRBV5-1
TGCGCCAGCAGCTTGGAGGGACTAGCGGCCTCCGGGGAGCTGTTTTTT
CASSLEGLAASGELFF
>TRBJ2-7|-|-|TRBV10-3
TGTGCCATCATGACTAGCTCCTACGAGCAGTACTTC
CAIMTSSYEQYF
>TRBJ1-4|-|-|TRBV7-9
TGTGCCAGCAGCAAGAAAGACCCTAATGAAAAACTGTTTTTT
CASSKKDPNEKLFF
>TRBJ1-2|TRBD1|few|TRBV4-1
TGCGCCAGCAGCCAAGTTTTCCGGGACAGGGACTATGGCTACACCTTC
CASSQVFRDRDYGYTF
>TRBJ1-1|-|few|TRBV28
TGTGCCAGCAGTTTCGGGGAGCGGAACACTGAAGCTTTCTTT
CASSFGERNTEAFF
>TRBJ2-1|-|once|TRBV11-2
TGTGCCAGCAGCACTACCGGGACTAATGAGCAGTTCTTC
CASSTTGTNEQFF
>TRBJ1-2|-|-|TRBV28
TGTGCCACCCCAGTTAGACCCACCGGGTATGGCTACACCTTC
CATPVRPTGYGYTF
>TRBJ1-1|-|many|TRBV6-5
TGTGCCAGCAGTTACTCGACTGGGGTAACCGAAGCTTTCTTT
CASSYSTGVTEAFF
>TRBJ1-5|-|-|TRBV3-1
TGTGCCTGCAGCCAAGCTTTACATAATCAGCCCCAGCATTTT
CACSQALHNQPQHF
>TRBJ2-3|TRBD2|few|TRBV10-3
TGTGCCATCAGTGACGCCTCTAGCGGGAGCACAGATACGCAGTATTTT
CAISDASSGSTDTQYF
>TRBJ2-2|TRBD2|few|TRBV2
TGTGCCAGCCTGACTAGCGGGGCGAACACCGGGGAGCTGTTTTTT
CASLTSGANTGELFF
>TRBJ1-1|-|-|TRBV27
TGTGCCAGCAGTTCATCCTTCGGGGGAACCACTGAAGCTTTCTTT
CASSSSFGGTTEAFF
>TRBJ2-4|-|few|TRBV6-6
TGTGCCAGCAGTCCCCGAAGATCGGAGGCCAAAAACATTCAGTACTTC
CASSPRRSEAKNIQYF
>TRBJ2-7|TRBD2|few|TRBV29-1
TGCAGCGCCATATCCTCCGGGAGGGCCTACGAGCAGTACTTC
CSAISSGRAYEQYF
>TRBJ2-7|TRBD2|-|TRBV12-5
TGTGCTAGCCGAAGCGGGAGCTCCTACGAGCAGTACTTC
CASRSGSSYEQYF
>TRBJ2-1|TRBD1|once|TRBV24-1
TGTGCCACCAGTGATTTGCAGGAGGACAGGGGCCACAATGAGCAGTTCTTC
CATSDLQEDRGHNEQFF
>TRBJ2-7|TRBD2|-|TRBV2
TGTGCCAGCAGTGACCCCGGGACTAGCAGCGAGCAGTACTTC
CASSDPGTSSEQYF
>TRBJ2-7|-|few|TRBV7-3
TGTGCCAGCAGCTTATCCCCCGCGGGGACCTACGAGCAGTACTTC
CASSLSPAGTYEQYF
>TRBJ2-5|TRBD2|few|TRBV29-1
TGCAGCGTTGATAGCGGGAGTGGGTTGGAGACCCAGTACTTC
CSVDSGSGLETQYF